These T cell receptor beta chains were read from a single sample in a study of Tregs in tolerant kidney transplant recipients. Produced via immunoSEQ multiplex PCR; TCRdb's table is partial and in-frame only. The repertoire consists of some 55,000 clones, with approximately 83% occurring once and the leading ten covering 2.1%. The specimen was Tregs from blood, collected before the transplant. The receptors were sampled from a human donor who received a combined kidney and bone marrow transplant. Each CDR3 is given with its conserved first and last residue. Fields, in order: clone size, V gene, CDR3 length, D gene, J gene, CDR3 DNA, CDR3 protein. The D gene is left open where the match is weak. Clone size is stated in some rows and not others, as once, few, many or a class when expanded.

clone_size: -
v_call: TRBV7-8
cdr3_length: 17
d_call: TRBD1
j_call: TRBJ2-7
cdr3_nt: TGTGCCAGCAGCCCACACCGCTTTCGGGACAGGGTAAGCGAGCAGTACTTC
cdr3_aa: CASSPHRFRDRVSEQYF

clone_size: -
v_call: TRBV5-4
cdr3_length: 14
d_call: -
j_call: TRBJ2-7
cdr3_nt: TGTGCCAGCAGCTTGGGACCGGGGATCTACGAGCAGTACTTC
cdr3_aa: CASSLGPGIYEQYF

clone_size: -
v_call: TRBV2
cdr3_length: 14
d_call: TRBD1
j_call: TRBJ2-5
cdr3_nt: TGTGCCAGCAGCGTCGGACAGGGCGGAGAGACCCAGTACTTC
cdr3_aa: CASSVGQGGETQYF

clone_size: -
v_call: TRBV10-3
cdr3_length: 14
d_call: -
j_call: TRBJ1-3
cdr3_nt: TGTGCCTCTGCAGGGTCGTCCTCTGGAAACACCATATATTTT
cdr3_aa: CASAGSSSGNTIYF

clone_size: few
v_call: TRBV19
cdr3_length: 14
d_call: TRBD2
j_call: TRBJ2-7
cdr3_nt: TGTGCCACCGGGACTAGCGGGGGGTACTACGAGCAGTACTTC
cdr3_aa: CATGTSGGYYEQYF

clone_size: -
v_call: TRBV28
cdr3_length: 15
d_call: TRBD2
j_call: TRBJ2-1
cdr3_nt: TGTGCCAGCAGCGCACCGGGACTACACTTAGATGAGCAGTTCTTC
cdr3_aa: CASSAPGLHLDEQFF

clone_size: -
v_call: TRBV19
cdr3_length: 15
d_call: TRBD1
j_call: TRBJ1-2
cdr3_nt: TGTGCCAGTAGTACAGGACAGGGGATCGACTATGGCTACACCTTC
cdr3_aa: CASSTGQGIDYGYTF

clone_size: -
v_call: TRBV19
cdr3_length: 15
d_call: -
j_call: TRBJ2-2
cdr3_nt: TGTGCCAGTAGTCCGAGGGGTACGGACACCGGGGAGCTGTTTTTT
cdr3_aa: CASSPRGTDTGELFF

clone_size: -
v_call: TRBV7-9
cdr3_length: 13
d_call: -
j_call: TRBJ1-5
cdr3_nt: TGTGCCAGCAGTACAAACGGAAGACAGCCCCAGCATTTT
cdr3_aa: CASSTNGRQPQHF

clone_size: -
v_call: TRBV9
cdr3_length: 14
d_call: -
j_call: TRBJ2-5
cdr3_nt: TGTGCCAGCAGCGTAGGCTGGAACCAAGAGACCCAGTACTTC
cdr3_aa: CASSVGWNQETQYF

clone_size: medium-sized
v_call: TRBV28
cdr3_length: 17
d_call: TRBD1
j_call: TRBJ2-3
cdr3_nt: TGTGCCACCACCGTAGGACAGGGTATCGGCCTTACAGATACGCAGTATTTT
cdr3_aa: CATTVGQGIGLTDTQYF

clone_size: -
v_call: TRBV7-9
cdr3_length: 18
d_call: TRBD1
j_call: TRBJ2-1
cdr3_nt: TGTGCCAGCAGCCAGCTAGGACAGGGGAGAAGCTCCTACAATGAGCAGTTCTTC
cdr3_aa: CASSQLGQGRSSYNEQFF

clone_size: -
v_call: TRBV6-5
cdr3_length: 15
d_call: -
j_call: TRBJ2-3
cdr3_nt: TGTGCCAGCAGTTCTGACACCACGGGTACGGATACGCAGTATTTT
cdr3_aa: CASSSDTTGTDTQYF

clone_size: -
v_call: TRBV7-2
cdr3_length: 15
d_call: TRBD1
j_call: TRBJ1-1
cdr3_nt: TGTGCCAGCAGCACCCGGACAGGGTCGAACACTGAAGCTTTCTTT
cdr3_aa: CASSTRTGSNTEAFF

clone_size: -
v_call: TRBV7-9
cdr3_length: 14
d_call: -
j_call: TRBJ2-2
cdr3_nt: TGTGCCAGCACGCCGGGAGCGAACACCGGGGAGCTGTTTTTT
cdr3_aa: CASTPGANTGELFF

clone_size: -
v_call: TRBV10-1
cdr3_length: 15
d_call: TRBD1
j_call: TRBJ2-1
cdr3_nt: TGCGCCAGCAGTGACGGCGTCAGGGGGCAAGGTGAGCAGTTCTTC
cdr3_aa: CASSDGVRGQGEQFF

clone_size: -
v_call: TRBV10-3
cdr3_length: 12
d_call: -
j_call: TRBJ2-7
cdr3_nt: TGTGCCATCAGTGAACGGAGCTACGAGCAGTACTTC
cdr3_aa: CAISERSYEQYF

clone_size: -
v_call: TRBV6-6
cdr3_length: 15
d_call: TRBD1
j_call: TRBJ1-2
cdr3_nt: TGTGCCAGCATCATGGGGCAGGGGGTAAACCATGGCTACACCTTC
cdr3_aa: CASIMGQGVNHGYTF

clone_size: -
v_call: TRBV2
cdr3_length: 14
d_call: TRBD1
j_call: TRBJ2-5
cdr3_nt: TGTGCCAGCATAACAGGGGGCTTGCAAGAGACCCAGTACTTC
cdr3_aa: CASITGGLQETQYF

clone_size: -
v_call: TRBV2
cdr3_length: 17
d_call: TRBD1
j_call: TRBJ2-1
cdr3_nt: TGTGCCAGCGGATCTCAGACAGGGCGGAGGTCCTACAATGAGCAGTTCTTC
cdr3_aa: CASGSQTGRRSYNEQFF

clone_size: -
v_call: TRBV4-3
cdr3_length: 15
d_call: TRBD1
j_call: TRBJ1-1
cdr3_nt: TGCGCCAGCAGCCAAGAGACCGGACAGGGACGGAGAGCTTTCTTT
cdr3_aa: CASSQETGQGRRAFF

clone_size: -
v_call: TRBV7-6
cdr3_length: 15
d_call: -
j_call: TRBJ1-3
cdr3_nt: TGTGCCAGCAGCTTAGCGGGGTACTCTGGAAACACCATATATTTT
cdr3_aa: CASSLAGYSGNTIYF

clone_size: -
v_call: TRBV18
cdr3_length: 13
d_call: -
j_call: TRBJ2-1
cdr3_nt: TGTGCCTCGGTTGGGACTTCTTACAATGAGCAGTTCTTC
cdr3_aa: CASVGTSYNEQFF

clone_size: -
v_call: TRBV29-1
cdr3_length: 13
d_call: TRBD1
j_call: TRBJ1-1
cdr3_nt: TGCAGCGCGGCCGACAGGGCTTACACTGAAGCTTTCTTT
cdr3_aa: CSAADRAYTEAFF

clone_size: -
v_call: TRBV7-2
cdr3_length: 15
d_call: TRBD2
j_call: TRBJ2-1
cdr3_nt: TGTGCCAGCAGCCCCGGGGTAGCGGGGTGGAGAGAGCAGTTCTTC
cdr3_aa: CASSPGVAGWREQFF

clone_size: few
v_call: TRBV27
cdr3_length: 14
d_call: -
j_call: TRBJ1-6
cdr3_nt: TGTGCCAGCAGTTTCGGCCCTCAGGGATCACCCCTCCACTTT
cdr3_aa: CASSFGPQGSPLHF

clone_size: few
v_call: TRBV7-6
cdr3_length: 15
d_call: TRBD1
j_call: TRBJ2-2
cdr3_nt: TGTGCCAGCAGCCTAGGACAGGGGCGAACCGGGGAGCTGTTTTTT
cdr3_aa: CASSLGQGRTGELFF

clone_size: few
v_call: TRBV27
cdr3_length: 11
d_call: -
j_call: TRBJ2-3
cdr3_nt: TGTGCCAGCAGTTTGGGGGATACGCAGTATTTT
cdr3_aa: CASSLGDTQYF

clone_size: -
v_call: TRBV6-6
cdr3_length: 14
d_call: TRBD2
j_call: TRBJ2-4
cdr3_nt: TGTGCCAGCAGAACCGGACTAGCGGGGGGGCGATTGTACTTC
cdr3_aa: CASRTGLAGGRLYF

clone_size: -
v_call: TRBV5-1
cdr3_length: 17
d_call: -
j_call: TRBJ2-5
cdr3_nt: TGCGCCAGCAGCTTGATCTTGGGGGGGCCGGGAAGGGAGACCCAGTACTTC
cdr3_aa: CASSLILGGPGRETQYF

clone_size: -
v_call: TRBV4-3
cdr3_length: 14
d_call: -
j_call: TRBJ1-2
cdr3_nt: TGCGCCAGCAGCCAAGCTCAGGGGACGGGCGGCTACACCTTC
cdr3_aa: CASSQAQGTGGYTF

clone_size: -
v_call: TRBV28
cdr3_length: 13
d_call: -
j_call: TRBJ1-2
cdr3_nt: TGTGCCAGCAGTTTAGTGGGGCGGGGTGGCTACACCTTC
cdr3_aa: CASSLVGRGGYTF

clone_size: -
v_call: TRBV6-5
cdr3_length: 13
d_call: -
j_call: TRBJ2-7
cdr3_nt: TGTGCCAGCCTTGATTATAGCTCCTACGAGCAGTACTTC
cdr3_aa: CASLDYSSYEQYF

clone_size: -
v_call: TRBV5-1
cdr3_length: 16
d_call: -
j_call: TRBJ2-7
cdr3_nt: TGCGCCAGCAGCCCCCGGGGCGTGGGACGGAGGTACGAGCAGTACTTC
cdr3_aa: CASSPRGVGRRYEQYF

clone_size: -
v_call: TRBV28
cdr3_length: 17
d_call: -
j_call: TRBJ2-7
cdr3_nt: TGTGCCAGCAGTTCTCCCTCCGTAGCAGATCACTCCTACGAGCAGTACTTC
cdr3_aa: CASSSPSVADHSYEQYF

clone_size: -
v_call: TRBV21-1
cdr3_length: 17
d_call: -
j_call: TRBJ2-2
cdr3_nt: TGTGCCAGCAGCAAACGGGGCGGCAGGTCGAACACCGGGGGGCTGTTTTTT
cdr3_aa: CASSKRGGRSNTGGLFF

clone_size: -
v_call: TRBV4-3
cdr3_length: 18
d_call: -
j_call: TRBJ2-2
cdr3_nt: TGCGCCAGCAGCCAAGATAGAGGCAGGGGAAGGGGCACCGGGGAGCTGTTTTTT
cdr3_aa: CASSQDRGRGRGTGELFF

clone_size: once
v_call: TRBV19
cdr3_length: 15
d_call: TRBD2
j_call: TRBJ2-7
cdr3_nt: TGTGCCAGTAGTCAACCGGGACTAGCTCTTTACGAGCAGTACTTC
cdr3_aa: CASSQPGLALYEQYF

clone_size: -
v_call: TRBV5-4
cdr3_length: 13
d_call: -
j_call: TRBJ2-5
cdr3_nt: TGTGCCAGCAGCTTGTCGCTAGCGCCCACCCAGTACTTC
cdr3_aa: CASSLSLAPTQYF

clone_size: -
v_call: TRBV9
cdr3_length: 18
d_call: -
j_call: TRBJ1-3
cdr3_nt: TGTGCCAGCAGCGTAGGCCCGGGGACGCTAGCCTCTGGAAACACCATATATTTT
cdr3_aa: CASSVGPGTLASGNTIYF

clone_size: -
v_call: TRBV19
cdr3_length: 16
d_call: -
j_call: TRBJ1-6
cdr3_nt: TGTGCCAGTAGGTCCGGGGCCAGAGCCCAAGGATCACCCCTCCACTTT
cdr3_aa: CASRSGARAQGSPLHF

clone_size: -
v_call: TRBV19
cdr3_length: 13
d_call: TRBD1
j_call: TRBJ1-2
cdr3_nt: TGTGCCAGTACCGGACAGGCCACTATGCGCTACACCTTC
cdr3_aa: CASTGQATMRYTF

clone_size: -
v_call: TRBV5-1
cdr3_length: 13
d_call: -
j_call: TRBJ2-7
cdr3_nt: TGCGCCAGCAGCTTAGGGGAGGCGTACGAGCAGTACTTC
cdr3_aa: CASSLGEAYEQYF

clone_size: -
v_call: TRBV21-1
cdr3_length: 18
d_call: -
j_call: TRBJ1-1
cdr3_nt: TGTGCCAGCAGCACCCTACCGGGACCCGATTACATGAACACTGAAGCTTTCTTT
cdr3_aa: CASSTLPGPDYMNTEAFF

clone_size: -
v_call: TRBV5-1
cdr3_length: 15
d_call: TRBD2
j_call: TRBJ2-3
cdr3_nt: TGCGCCAGCAGCTTGGAGGGGCTAGCGGGGGCCGTGGGGTATTTT
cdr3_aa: CASSLEGLAGAVGYF

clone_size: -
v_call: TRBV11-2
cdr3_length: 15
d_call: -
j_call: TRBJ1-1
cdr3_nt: TGTGCCAGCAGCTTAGACCCCTCAGGTAACACTGAAGCTTTCTTT
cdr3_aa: CASSLDPSGNTEAFF

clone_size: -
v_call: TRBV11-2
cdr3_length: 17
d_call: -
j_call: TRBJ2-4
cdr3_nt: TGTGCCAGCAGCCCCCGTGACCCCCGGGGGGCCAAAAACATTCAGTACTTC
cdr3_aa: CASSPRDPRGAKNIQYF

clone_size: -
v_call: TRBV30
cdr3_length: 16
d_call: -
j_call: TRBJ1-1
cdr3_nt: TGTGCCTGGAGTCTGTTTGGTAATCCTGGAGAGACTGAAGCTTTCTTT
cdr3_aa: CAWSLFGNPGETEAFF

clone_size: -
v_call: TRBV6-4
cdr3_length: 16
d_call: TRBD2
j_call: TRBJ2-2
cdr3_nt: TGTGCCAGCAGCCGGAACTCCCCGGGAGGCACCGGGGAGCTGTTTTTT
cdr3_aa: CASSRNSPGGTGELFF

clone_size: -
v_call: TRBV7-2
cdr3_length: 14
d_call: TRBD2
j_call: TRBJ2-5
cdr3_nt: TGTGCCAGCAGCGGGCGCAGGGAGGGAGAGACCCAGTACTTC
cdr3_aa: CASSGRREGETQYF